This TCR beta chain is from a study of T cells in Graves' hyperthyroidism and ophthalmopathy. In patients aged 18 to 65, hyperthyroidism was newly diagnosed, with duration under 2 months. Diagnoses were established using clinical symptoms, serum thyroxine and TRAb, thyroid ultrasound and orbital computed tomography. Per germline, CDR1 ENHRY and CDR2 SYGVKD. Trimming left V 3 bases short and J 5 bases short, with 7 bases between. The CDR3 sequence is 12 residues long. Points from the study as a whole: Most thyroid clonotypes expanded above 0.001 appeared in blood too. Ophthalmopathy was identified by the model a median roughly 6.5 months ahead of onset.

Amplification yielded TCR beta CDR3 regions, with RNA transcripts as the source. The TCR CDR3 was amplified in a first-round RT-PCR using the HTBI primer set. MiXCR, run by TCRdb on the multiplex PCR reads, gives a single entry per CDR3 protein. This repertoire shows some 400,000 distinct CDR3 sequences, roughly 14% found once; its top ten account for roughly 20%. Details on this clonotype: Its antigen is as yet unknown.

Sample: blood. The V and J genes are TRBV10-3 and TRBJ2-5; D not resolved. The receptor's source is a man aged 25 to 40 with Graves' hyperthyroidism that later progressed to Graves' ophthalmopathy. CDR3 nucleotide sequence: TGTGCCATCAGTGACTTAGGGGAGACCCAGTACTTC. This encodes CAISDLGETQYF.